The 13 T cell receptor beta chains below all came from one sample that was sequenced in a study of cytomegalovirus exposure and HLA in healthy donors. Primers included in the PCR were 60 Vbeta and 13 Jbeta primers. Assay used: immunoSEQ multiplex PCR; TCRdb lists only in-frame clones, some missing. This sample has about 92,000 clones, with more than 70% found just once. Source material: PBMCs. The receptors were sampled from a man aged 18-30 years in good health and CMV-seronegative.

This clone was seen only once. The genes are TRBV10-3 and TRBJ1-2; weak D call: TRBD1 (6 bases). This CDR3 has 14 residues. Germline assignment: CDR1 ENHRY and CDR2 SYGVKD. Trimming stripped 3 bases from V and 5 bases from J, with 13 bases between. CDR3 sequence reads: CAISDSAGEYGYTF. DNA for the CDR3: TGTGCCATCAGTGATTCGGCAGGGGAATATGGCTACACCTTC.

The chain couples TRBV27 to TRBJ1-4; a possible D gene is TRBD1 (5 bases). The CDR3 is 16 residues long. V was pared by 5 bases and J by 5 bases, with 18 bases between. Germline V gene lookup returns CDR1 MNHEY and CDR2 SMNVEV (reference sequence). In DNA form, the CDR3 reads TGTGCCAGCAGTCTCAACATGGGGGGTGGAAATGAAAAACTGTTTTTT. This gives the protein CASSLNMGGGNEKLFF.

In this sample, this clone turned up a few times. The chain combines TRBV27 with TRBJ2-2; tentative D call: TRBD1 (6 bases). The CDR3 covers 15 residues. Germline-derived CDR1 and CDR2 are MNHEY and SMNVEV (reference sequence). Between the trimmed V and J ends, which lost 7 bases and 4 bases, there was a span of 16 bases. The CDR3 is CASTRGGGGTGELFF. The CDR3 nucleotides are TGTGCCAGCACCCGAGGGGGTGGTGGCACCGGGGAGCTGTTTTTT.

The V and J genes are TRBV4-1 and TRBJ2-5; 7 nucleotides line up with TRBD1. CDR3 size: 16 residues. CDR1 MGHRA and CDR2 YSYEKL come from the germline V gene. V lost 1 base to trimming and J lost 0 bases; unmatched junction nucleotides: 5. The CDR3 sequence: CASSQAVQGHQETQYF. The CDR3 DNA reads TGCGCCAGCAGCCAAGCCGTACAGGGGCACCAAGAGACCCAGTACTTC.

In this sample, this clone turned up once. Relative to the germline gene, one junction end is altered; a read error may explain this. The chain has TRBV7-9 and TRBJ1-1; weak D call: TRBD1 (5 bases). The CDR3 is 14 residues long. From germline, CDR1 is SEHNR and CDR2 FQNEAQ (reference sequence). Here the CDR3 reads CSSSLGAGNTEAFF. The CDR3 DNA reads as TGTTCCAGCAGCTTAGGGGCAGGGAACACTGAAGCTTTCTTT.

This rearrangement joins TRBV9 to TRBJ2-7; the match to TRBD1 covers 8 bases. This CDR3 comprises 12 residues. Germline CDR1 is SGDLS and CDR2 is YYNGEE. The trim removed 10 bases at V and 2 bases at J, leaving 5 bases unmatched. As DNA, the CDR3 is TGTGCCGTCCAACAGGGGGCCTACGAGCAGTACTTC. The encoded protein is CAVQQGAYEQYF.

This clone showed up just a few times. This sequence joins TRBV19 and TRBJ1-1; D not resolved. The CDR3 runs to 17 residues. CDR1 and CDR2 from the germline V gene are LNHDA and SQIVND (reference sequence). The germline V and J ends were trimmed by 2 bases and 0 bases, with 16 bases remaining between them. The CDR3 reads CASSIRHPDYMNTEAFF. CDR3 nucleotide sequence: TGTGCCAGTAGTATACGGCATCCGGACTACATGAACACTGAAGCTTTCTTT.

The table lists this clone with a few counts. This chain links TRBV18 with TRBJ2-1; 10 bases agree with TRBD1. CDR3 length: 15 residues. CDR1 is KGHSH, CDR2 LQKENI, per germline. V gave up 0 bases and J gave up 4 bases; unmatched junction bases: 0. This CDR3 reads CASSPPGQGYNEQFF. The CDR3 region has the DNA TGTGCCAGCTCACCACCGGGACAGGGGTACAATGAGCAGTTCTTC.

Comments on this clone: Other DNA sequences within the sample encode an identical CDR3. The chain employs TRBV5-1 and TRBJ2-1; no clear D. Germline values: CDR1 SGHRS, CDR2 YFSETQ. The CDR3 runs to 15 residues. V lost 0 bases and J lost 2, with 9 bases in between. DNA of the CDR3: TGCGCCAGCAGCTTGGATAGTCCCCCCTACAATGAGCAGTTCTTC. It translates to CASSLDSPPYNEQFF. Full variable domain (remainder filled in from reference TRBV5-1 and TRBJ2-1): KAGVTQTPRYLIKTRGQQVTLSCSPISGHRSVSWYQQTPGQGLQFLFEYFSETQRNKGNFPGRFSGRQFSNSRSEMNVSTLELGDSALYLCASSLDSPPYNEQFFGPGTRLTVL.

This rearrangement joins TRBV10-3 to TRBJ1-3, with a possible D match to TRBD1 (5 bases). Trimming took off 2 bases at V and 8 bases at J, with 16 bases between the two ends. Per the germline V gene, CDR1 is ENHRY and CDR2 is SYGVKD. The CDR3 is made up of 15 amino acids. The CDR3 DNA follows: TGTGCCATCAGTGAGCGGAGGGGAACGGGGGACACCATATATTTT. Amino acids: CAISERRGTGDTIYF.

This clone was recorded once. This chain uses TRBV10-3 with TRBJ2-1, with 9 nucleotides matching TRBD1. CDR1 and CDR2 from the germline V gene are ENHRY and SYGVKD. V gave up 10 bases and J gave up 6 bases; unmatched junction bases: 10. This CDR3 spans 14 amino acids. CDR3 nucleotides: TGTGCCACCTCGGGACAGGGAGTCGGCAATGAGCAGTTCTTC. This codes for CATSGQGVGNEQFF.

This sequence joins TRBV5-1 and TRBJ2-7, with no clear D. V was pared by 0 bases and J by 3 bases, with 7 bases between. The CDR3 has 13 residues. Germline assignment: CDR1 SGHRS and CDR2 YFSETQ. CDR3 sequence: CASSLAVLYEQYF. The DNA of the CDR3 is TGCGCCAGCAGCTTGGCGGTCCTCTACGAGCAGTACTTC.

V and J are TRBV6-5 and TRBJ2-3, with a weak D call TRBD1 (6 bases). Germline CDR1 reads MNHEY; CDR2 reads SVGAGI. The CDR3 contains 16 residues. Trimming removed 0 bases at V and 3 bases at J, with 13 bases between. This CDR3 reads CASSYSSRGRTDTQYF. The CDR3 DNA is TGTGCCAGCAGTTACTCGAGCAGGGGACGGACAGATACGCAGTATTTT.